This T cell receptor beta chain originates from a study of cytomegalovirus exposure and HLA in healthy donors. General observations from the study: The authors enumerated 150 to 200 TCR beta chains as linked to cytomegalovirus.

The CDR3 sequence is 15 residues long. V was cut by 8 bases and J by 7 bases, with 22 bases left in between. From germline, CDR1 is MDHEN and CDR2 SYDVKM. Comments on this clone: Its antigen is undetermined.

Primers: 60 Vbeta forward and 13 Jbeta reverse. Using immunoSEQ multiplex PCR, the repertoire was profiled, and TCRdb retains in-frame clones only, with some absent. The table lists tens of thousands of clones, with approximately 1.5% in the top ten. The chain combines TRBV28 with TRBJ2-3, with D possibly being TRBD2 (6 bases). The receptor comes from a woman aged 60-70 years in good health and CMV-seronegative. Sequenced: PBMCs. The CDR3 spells CASVSYIGGSNTQYF. The CDR3 coding sequence is TGTGCCAGCGTATCGTACATAGGAGGGTCGAATACGCAGTATTTT.